Sequencing of this T cell receptor beta chain was carried out in a study of blood T cells in healthy people across ages. This clonotype was seen many times. The target antigen is unknown. Study-level results: Unsorted PBMC input precluded a conclusive naive versus antigen-experienced comparison. Donors of long life had a larger count of naive CD4+ cells and greater diversity than aged donors.

The use of a sample-barcoded 5' primer and a J-beta primer mix characterized a second PCR of 7 to 11 cycles. CDR3-containing paired-end reads numbered at least 2.5 million in each sample. TCRdb re-called the 5' RACE reads through MiXCR, storing one row per CDR3 protein. The sample lists 1 million or so distinct CDR3 sequences; approximately 25% were seen once. The study drew donors from healthy Caucasian individuals in Russia aged roughly 6 to 90. The sample was also linked to a second study, of T cells of mothers and their children.

This TCR was recovered from a girl between 2 and 10 years old in good health. The sequenced sample was blood.

This chain's CDR3 is CASSFKYEQYF. Here the CDR3 DNA reads TGTGCCAGCAGTTTCAAATACGAGCAGTACTTC. This rearrangement joins TRBV6-5 to TRBJ2-7; D unresolved. CDR3 length equals 11 residues. Trimming stripped 4 bases from V and 4 bases from J, with 5 bases between. Germline lookup yields CDR1 MNHEY and CDR2 SVGAGI.